Each of the 28 T cell receptor beta chains below was sequenced from the same sample in a study of T cells after yellow fever vaccination. TCRdb itself ran the 5' RACE reads through MiXCR, one entry per CDR3 protein. The repertoire consists of around 500,000 distinct CDR3 sequences, with 20% to 25% occurring once and the leading ten covering 16%. This material consisted of PBMCs, taken about 21 days after the first yellow fever vaccination. Source of these receptors: a man aged 18 to 29 who received the YFV17D yellow fever vaccine.

This clonotype came up many times. The V and J genes are TRBV28 and TRBJ1-4, with 7 positions matching TRBD1. Unmatched junction bases numbered 6, after V lost 4 bases and J lost 7 bases. The CDR3 runs to 14 residues. Per germline, CDR1 MDHEN and CDR2 SYDVKM. CDR3 in DNA: TGTGCCAGCAGTTCCGGACAGGAAGGTGAAAAACTGTTTTTT. It is translated as CASSSGQEGEKLFF.

The V call is TRBV12-3 or TRBV12-4, the J call TRBJ2-1; D is uncertain. V gave up 8 bases and J gave up 16 bases, with 21 bases separating them. This CDR3 comprises 12 residues. As DNA, the CDR3 is TGTGCCAGCCAAAAGCCCCCGGGTACCCGATTCTTC. It specifies CASQKPPGTRFF.

The chain links TRBV7-6 to TRBJ2-7; 12 bases fit TRBD2. V was pared by 4 bases and J by 2 bases, with 0 bases of the junction left unmatched. Germline V CDR1 and CDR2: SGHVS, FNYEAQ. The CDR3 is 14 amino acids. CDR3 loop: CASSSSGGAYEQYF. The CDR3, as DNA: TGTGCCAGCAGCTCTAGCGGGGGGGCCTACGAGCAGTACTTC.

This clonotype was seen repeatedly, ten times or more. The rearrangement joins TRBV5-1 to TRBJ1-1; no definite D call. Germline assignment: CDR1 SGHRS and CDR2 YFSETQ. V was cut by 0 bases and J by 0 bases, with 6 bases left in between. This CDR3 has 14 residues. This chain's CDR3 is CASSLVSVNTEAFF. CDR3 coding DNA: TGCGCCAGCAGCTTGGTTTCGGTGAACACTGAAGCTTTCTTT.

This clonotype has just a few counts. CDR3 protein: CASSEMSSGANVLTF. CDR3 nucleotides: TGTGCCAGCAGTGAAATGAGCTCTGGGGCCAACGTCCTGACTTTC. The chain joins TRBV6-1 to TRBJ2-6, with D unclear. Trimming took off 2 bases at V and 0 bases at J, with 5 bases between the two ends. The CDR3 spans 15 residues. CDR1 is MNHNS, CDR2 SASEGT, per germline.

This clonotype was recorded only once. The chain is built from TRBV6-1 and TRBJ1-6; D unclear. The CDR3 extends over 15 amino acids. With 7 bases removed from V and 3 bases from J, the gap between germline ends came to 13 bases. Germline V gives CDR1 MNHNS, CDR2 SASEGT. CDR3 residues: CASMWNSGYNSPLHF. The CDR3 DNA is TGTGCCAGCATGTGGAACTCCGGCTATAATTCACCCCTCCACTTT.

The chain is built from TRBV15 and TRBJ1-1; D is uncertain. V lost 5 bases and J lost 3, with 13 bases in between. CDR1 and CDR2 from the germline V gene are LNHNV and YYDKDF (reference sequence). The CDR3 extends over 14 amino acids. Here the CDR3 DNA reads TGTGCCACCAGCGGAGGAGGCTGGGACACTGAAGCTTTCTTT. Translation: CATSGGGWDTEAFF.

This chain connects TRBV7-9 to TRBJ1-4; D unresolved. The CDR3 extends over 13 amino acids. V was cut by 2 bases and J by 4 bases, with 5 bases left in between. The germline CDR1 and CDR2 sequences are SEHNR and FQNEAQ (reference sequence). CDR3 residues: CASSLNFNEKLFF. In DNA, the CDR3 is TGTGCCAGCAGCTTAAATTTTAATGAAAAACTGTTTTTT.

The chain links TRBV6-1 to TRBJ1-2; no firm D call. Trimming left V 3 bases short and J 7 bases short, with 12 bases between. Germline CDR1 reads MNHNS; CDR2 reads SASEGT. This CDR3 contains 13 residues. The CDR3 DNA follows: TGTGCCAGCAGTGAGCGGCTTCAAGGTGGCTACACCTTC. It translates to CASSERLQGGYTF.

The chain couples TRBV15 to TRBJ2-1, with D tentatively TRBD2 (6 bases). Germline CDR1 and CDR2: LNHNV and YYDKDF (reference sequence). This CDR3 region has 16 residues. Between the trimmed V and J ends, which lost 3 bases and 0 bases, there was a span of 12 bases. Here the CDR3 DNA reads TGTGCCACCAGCAGCCTCGGGAGAAGCTCCTACAATGAGCAGTTCTTC. Translated: CATSSLGRSSYNEQFF.

This chain connects TRBV5-1 to TRBJ2-7; D gene uncertain. Germline V CDR1 and CDR2: SGHRS, YFSETQ. CDR3 length: 13 residues. V was clipped by 1 base and J by 1 base, with 6 bases between them. CDR3 sequence reads: CASSLMDSYEQYF. The CDR3 DNA reads as TGCGCCAGCAGCTTGATGGATTCCTACGAGCAGTACTTC. The entire variable domain, with the rest obtained from reference TRBV5-1 and TRBJ2-7, is as follows: KAGVTQTPRYLIKTRGQQVTLSCSPISGHRSVSWYQQTPGQGLQFLFEYFSETQRNKGNFPGRFSGRQFSNSRSEMNVSTLELGDSALYLCASSLMDSYEQYFGPGTRLTVT.

A few counts support this clonotype. The chain employs TRBV5-4 and TRBJ2-7; 12 bases agree with TRBD1. The germline V gene encodes CDR1 SGHNT and CDR2 YYREEE (reference sequence). Trimming removed 6 bases from V and 7 bases from J; junction bases left unmatched: 11. The CDR3 is 15 amino acids. DNA for the CDR3: TGTGCCAGCACCACGCCGGGACAGGGGGCGAGGGAGCAGTACTTC. Its protein is CASTTPGQGAREQYF.

This clonotype was found a few times. The rearrangement uses TRBV12-3 or TRBV12-4 and TRBJ2-1, with a possible D match to TRBD1 (6 bases). Trimming removed 3 bases from V and 8 bases from J, with 23 bases in between. The CDR3 has 17 residues. CDR3: CASSFWAGAPSGHEQFF. CDR3 sequence (DNA): TGTGCCAGCAGTTTTTGGGCAGGGGCTCCTTCAGGCCATGAGCAGTTCTTC.

This clonotype was picked up many times. The chain couples TRBV28 to TRBJ2-7; 7 nucleotides align to TRBD1. V lost 5 bases, J lost 4 bases, and 2 bases stayed unmatched. This CDR3 is 12 amino acids long. CDR1 is MDHEN, CDR2 SYDVKM, per germline. In DNA, the CDR3 is TGTGCCAGCAGTCCCAGGGGGTACGAGCAGTACTTC. Translated: CASSPRGYEQYF.

V is TRBV6-2 or TRBV6-3 and J is TRBJ1-5; D ambiguous. The length of the CDR3 is 11 residues. V was trimmed by 8 bases and J by 9 bases, leaving 11 bases between them. In germline, CDR1 is MNHEY, CDR2 SVGEGT. The CDR3 DNA follows: TGTGCCAGCGGCTCAGGCGGGCCCCAGCATTTT. Translated: CASGSGGPQHF.

This clonotype has a handful of counts. This chain joins TRBV20-1 and TRBJ2-3; no definite D call. V was pared by 6 bases and J by 7 bases, with 20 bases between. Germline V CDR1 and CDR2: DFQATT, SNEGSKA (reference sequence). The length of the CDR3 is 14 residues. As DNA, the CDR3 is TGCAGTGCAATCCGGGCCGATACGCCGAATACGCAGTATTTT. This sequence encodes CSAIRADTPNTQYF.

This clonotype was recorded many times. This chain connects TRBV5-1 to TRBJ2-2; D perhaps matches TRBD1 (6 bases). The CDR3 is 15 residues long. CDR1 SGHRS and CDR2 YFSETQ come from the germline V gene. V was pared by 4 bases and J by 1 base, with 11 bases between. As DNA, the CDR3 is TGCGCCAGCAGCCCTGACAGGTTGAACACCGGGGAGCTGTTTTTT. The encoded protein is CASSPDRLNTGELFF.

This clonotype was counted many times. The chain links TRBV10-3 to TRBJ2-1, with D possibly TRBD1 on 6 matching bases. This CDR3 spans 14 amino acids. Deletions cut 0 bases from V and 7 bases from J, with 10 bases between. In germline, CDR1 is ENHRY, CDR2 SYGVKD. CDR3 sequence (DNA): TGTGCCATCAGTGAGTCGGGGGCGTGGAATGAGCAGTTCTTC. It translates to CAISESGAWNEQFF.

The chain is built from TRBV20-1 and TRBJ2-1, with 11 bases matching TRBD2. This CDR3 is 14 amino acids long. V trimming: 5 bases; J trimming: 6 bases; junction bases outside the gene matches: 6. In germline, CDR1 is DFQATT, CDR2 SNEGSKA (reference sequence). In DNA form, the CDR3 reads TGCAGTGCTGCTCTAGCGGGGGGCTTCAATGAGCAGTTCTTC. As protein: CSAALAGGFNEQFF.

This clonotype was detected only a few times. The chain employs TRBV11-1 and TRBJ2-5, with 9 nucleotides matching TRBD1. After removal of 4 bases from V and 3 bases from J, the junction contained 6 bases not matched to a gene. Germline V CDR1 and CDR2: SGHAT, FQDESV (reference sequence). This CDR3 contains 15 residues. In DNA form, the CDR3 reads TGTGCCAGCAGCTGGTCCGGGACAGGGAAAGAGACCCAGTACTTC. Its translation: CASSWSGTGKETQYF.

On this clonotype itself: Being one base from a much bigger clone, this may be a read error. The rearrangement joins TRBV20-1 to TRBJ1-3; D remains unclear. Trimming took off 2 bases at V and 0 bases at J, with 8 bases between the two ends. Germline V gene data show CDR1 as DFQATT and CDR2 as SNEGSKA (reference sequence). The CDR3 has 14 amino acids. The CDR3 DNA sequence: TGCAGTGCTAGACAGTGTAGCTCTGGAAACACCATATATTTT. Its protein product is CSARQCSSGNTIYF.

The rearrangement joins TRBV2 to TRBJ1-1, with a possible D match to TRBD1 (6 bases). The germline V gene has CDR1 SNHLY and CDR2 FYNNEI. The ends were cut back, 2 bases at V and 3 bases at J, with 13 bases in the middle. The CDR3 runs 15 residues. This CDR3 is CASSEQGAGDTEAFF. DNA of the CDR3: TGTGCCAGCAGTGAACAAGGTGCAGGGGACACTGAAGCTTTCTTT.

The rearrangement uses TRBV6-5 and TRBJ1-1, with D perhaps TRBD1 (5 bases). V lost 4 bases to trimming and J lost 0 bases, with 15 bases between them. This CDR3 comprises 16 residues. CDR1 is MNHEY and CDR2 is SVGAGI in the germline V gene. DNA for the CDR3: TGTGCCAGCAGTTCTTCAGGGAATAACATGAACACTGAAGCTTTCTTT. It codes for CASSSSGNNMNTEAFF.

This clonotype has just a few counts. The V gene is TRBV24-1, the J gene TRBJ1-2, with TRBD1 matching 7 bases. With V trimmed by 2 bases and J by 2 bases, 1 base remained unmatched. The germline CDR1 and CDR2 sequences are KGHDR and SFDVKD. This CDR3 spans 14 amino acids. The CDR3 DNA is TGTGCCACCAGTGATTGGGACAGCAACTATGGCTACACCTTC. This codes for CATSDWDSNYGYTF.

Ten or more counts support this clonotype. The gene calls are TRBV7-6 and TRBJ2-3; D remains unclear. Trimming took off 5 bases at V and 0 bases at J, with 6 bases between the two ends. The CDR3 extends over 13 amino acids. The germline V gene has CDR1 SGHVS and CDR2 FNYEAQ. The CDR3 reads CASSPTSTDTQYF. Here the CDR3 DNA reads TGTGCCAGCAGCCCGACCAGCACAGATACGCAGTATTTT. Filled out from reference TRBV7-6 and TRBJ2-3, the complete variable domain reads GAGVSQSPRYKVTKRGQDVALRCDPISGHVSLYWYRQALGQGPEFLTYFNYEAQQDKSGLPNDRFSAERPEGSISTLTIQRTEQRDSAMYRCASSPTSTDTQYFGPGTRLTVL.

The chain uses TRBV12-3 or TRBV12-4 and TRBJ1-5, with unresolved D. Trimming removed 10 bases from V and 7 bases from J, with 14 bases in between. The CDR3 consists of 12 residues. CDR3 sequence (DNA): TGTGCCACCCCCTGCATCAAGCAGCCCCAGCATTTT. Amino acid sequence: CATPCIKQPQHF.

The chain is built from TRBV9 and TRBJ2-4; maybe TRBD2 (6 bases). Deletions cut 0 bases from V and 6 bases from J, with 10 bases between. Germline V gene sequence: CDR1 SGDLS, CDR2 YYNGEE. CDR3 size: 14 residues. The CDR3 sequence: CASSVGSGGNIQYF. CDR3 nucleotides: TGTGCCAGCAGCGTAGGATCCGGGGGAAACATTCAGTACTTC. The full variable domain, in which reference TRBV9 and TRBJ2-4 provide the parts outside the CDR3, is DSGVTQTPKHLITATGQRVTLRCSPRSGDLSVYWYQQSLDQGLQFLIQYYNGEERAKGNILERFSAQQFPDLHSELNLSSLELGDSALYFCASSVGSGGNIQYFGAGTRLSVL.

V gene TRBV10-3 combines with J gene TRBJ1-3; D gene unclear. V was cut by 3 bases and J by 0 bases, with 6 bases left in between. The CDR3 contains 14 residues. Germline-derived CDR1 and CDR2 are ENHRY and SYGVKD. In DNA, the CDR3 is TGTGCCATCAGTGATTGGAACTCTGGAAACACCATATATTTT. Translated: CAISDWNSGNTIYF.